This T cell receptor (beta chain) was recorded in a study of T cell changes during pregnancy in multiple sclerosis (dated by TCRdb to about 2019). At the level of the whole study: Changes in the T cell repertoire over the course of pregnancy were examined in this study in women with multiple sclerosis.

A remark on this clone: Its antigen has not been determined. No quality values exist for individual bases; no much larger clone is one base distant.

Libraries came from the immunoSEQ multiplex PCR assay. Drawn from immuneACCESS, this table holds only the in-frame rearrangements with V and J called that TCRdb kept. Clones are partly lost; checked studies trace under half to an unresolved V gene and leave the rest unexplained. A total of over 20,000 clones appear in this sample, around 90% of them only once. 0.6% to 0.85% of the sample lies in the top ten. CDR1 MDHEN and CDR2 SYDVKM were looked up in the germline V gene. The CDR3 has 12 amino acids, counting the end cysteine and phenylalanine. The CDR3 DNA has 36 bases and is translated from base 1. Deletion took 1 base off V and 2 bases off J, with a span of 3 bases between the germline ends.

The sequence joins TRBV28 to TRBJ2-7; confidence is insufficient to name the D gene. The source was CD4+ T cells from peripheral blood mononuclear cells, collected in the third trimester of pregnancy. This clonotype was obtained from a female donor in good health, enrolled as a control in a pregnancy study. The nucleotides are TGTGCCAGCAGTTTATCTACCTACGAGCAGTACTTC. Its translation reads: CASSLSTYEQYF.